The present T cell receptor (beta chain) was sequenced within a study of T cell responses to AZD1222 COVID-19 vaccine. Clones were read by immunoSEQ multiplex PCR, and TCRdb kept only the in-frame ones, dropping some. Of 120,000 or so clones in the sample, 85% to 90% are singletons; the top ten hold approximately 28%. There are 10 residues in the CDR3. V was cut by 4 bases and J by 9 bases, with 7 bases left in between. Germline V gene data show CDR1 as MNHGY and CDR2 as SVAAGI. The chain couples TRBV6-9 to TRBJ2-7; D is unresolved. The starting material was peripheral blood, obtained on day 0 of AZD1222 vaccination. The clonotype was recovered from an adult in good health. CDR3 sequence reads: CASSFRWQYF. Here the CDR3 DNA reads TGTGCCAGCAGTTTCCGTTGGCAGTACTTC.